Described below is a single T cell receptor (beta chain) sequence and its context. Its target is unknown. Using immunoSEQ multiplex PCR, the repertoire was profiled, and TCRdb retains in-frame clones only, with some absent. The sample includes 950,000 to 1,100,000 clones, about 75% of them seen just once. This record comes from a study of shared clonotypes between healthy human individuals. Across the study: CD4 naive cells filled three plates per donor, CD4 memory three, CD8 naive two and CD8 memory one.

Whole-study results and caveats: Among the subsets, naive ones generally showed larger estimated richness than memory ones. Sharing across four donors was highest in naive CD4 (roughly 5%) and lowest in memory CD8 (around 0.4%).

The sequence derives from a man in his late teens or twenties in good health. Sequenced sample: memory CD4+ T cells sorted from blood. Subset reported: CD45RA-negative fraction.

The CDR3 DNA is TGTGCCAGCAGTGAGCCCGGGACAGGGGGTAGTCAGCCCCAGCATTTT. This encodes CASSEPGTGGSQPQHF. The chain employs TRBV6-1 and TRBJ1-5, with 11 bases identical to TRBD1. The germline V gene encodes CDR1 MNHNS and CDR2 SASEGT. This CDR3 is 16 amino acids long. V lost 3 bases and J lost 6; bases outside the gene matches: 7.